A selection of T cell receptor beta chains follows, all from one sample in a study of blood T cell repertoires in COVID-19. Clones were sequenced by immunoSEQ multiplex PCR, and TCRdb holds only the in-frame ones, with some missing. Found here are some 400,000 clones, 90% of them singletons; the top ten hold around 7%. The sample consisted of peripheral blood. These TCRs come from a man between 18 and 29 years old with active or convalescent COVID-19. Both conserved end residues are part of each CDR3. D genes are given only for firm matches. Clone size is given for some rows only: seen once, a few or many times, or a class if the clone is expanded.

D gene,V gene,clone size,J gene,CDR3 protein,CDR3 DNA
NA,TRBV28,NA,TRBJ1-5,CASSLLDSNQPQHF,TGTGCCAGCAGCCTTCTCGACAGTAATCAGCCCCAGCATTTT
TRBD1,TRBV24-1,NA,TRBJ2-1,CATSEKDRGGSNEQFF,TGTGCCACCAGTGAAAAGGACAGGGGAGGATCCAATGAGCAGTTCTTC
TRBD1,TRBV10-3,NA,TRBJ2-7,CAIRRQGPTYEQYF,TGTGCCATCAGGAGACAGGGGCCCACCTACGAGCAGTACTTC
NA,TRBV3-1/TRBV3-2,NA,TRBJ1-6,CASSQDLGDVGRLDSPLHF,TGTGCCAGCAGCCAAGATTTGGGGGACGTCGGGAGGTTGGATTCACCCCTCCACTTT
NA,TRBV7-9,NA,TRBJ2-1,CASSQASEQFF,TGTGCCAGCAGCCAGGCGTCTGAGCAGTTCTTC
TRBD2,TRBV6-2/TRBV6-3,NA,TRBJ2-4,CASSYSVAGRTEYLAKNIQYF,TGTGCCAGCAGTTACTCCGTAGCGGGCCGCACAGAATACTTAGCCAAAAACATTCAGTACTTC
NA,TRBV24-1,NA,TRBJ1-1,CATSDASALRAFF,TGTGCCACCAGTGATGCGAGTGCTCTCCGGGCTTTCTTT
NA,TRBV2,NA,TRBJ1-2,CASSGRYGYTF,TGTGCCAGCAGTGGTCGGTATGGCTACACCTTC
NA,TRBV9,NA,TRBJ2-6,CASSVAGAGANVLTF,TGTGCCAGCAGCGTAGCGGGTGCTGGGGCCAACGTGCTGACTTTC
NA,TRBV9,NA,TRBJ2-2,CASSRPGPGELFF,TGTGCCAGCAGCAGACCAGGGCCCGGGGAGCTGTTTTTT
NA,TRBV24-1,NA,TRBJ1-2,CATSVGQGYGYTF,TGTGCCACCAGTGTTGGGCAGGGGTATGGCTACACCTTC
TRBD2,TRBV11-2,NA,TRBJ2-7,CASSLASGSGEQYF,TGTGCCAGCAGCTTAGCTAGCGGGAGTGGAGAGCAGTACTTC
NA,TRBV11-2,few,TRBJ1-6,CASSYQGSQSPLHF,TGTGCCAGCAGCTACCAGGGTAGCCAATCACCCCTCCACTTT
NA,TRBV28,NA,TRBJ1-2,CASSVRSPPGDGYTF,TGTGCCAGCAGTGTCCGATCACCTCCGGGGGATGGCTACACCTTC
NA,TRBV5-1,NA,TRBJ2-7,CASSLGTQEKYF,TGCGCCAGCAGCCTGGGAACCCAGGAAAAGTACTTC
NA,TRBV7-3,NA,TRBJ1-1,CASSLIGEGTEAFF,TGTGCCAGCAGCTTAATCGGAGAGGGCACTGAAGCTTTCTTT
TRBD2,TRBV28,once,TRBJ2-6,CASSFSGANVLTF,TGTGCCAGCAGTTTTAGCGGGGCCAACGTGCTGACTTTC
NA,TRBV5-4,NA,TRBJ2-4,CASSSGIAKNIQYF,TGTGCCAGCAGCTCAGGGATAGCCAAAAACATTCAGTACTTC
NA,TRBV6-7,NA,TRBJ1-5,CASSCPGVTSNQPQHF,TGTGCCAGCAGTTGCCCGGGGGTCACTAGCAATCAGCCCCAGCATTTT
NA,TRBV2,NA,TRBJ1-1,CASRGQTGEAFF,TGTGCCAGCAGAGGACAGACTGGTGAAGCTTTCTTT
TRBD1,TRBV24-1,NA,TRBJ2-3,CATGGGTDTQYF,TGTGCCACAGGGGGCGGCACAGATACGCAGTATTTT
NA,TRBV11-2,few,TRBJ1-1,CASREAGYTEAFF,TGTGCCAGCAGGGAGGCGGGGTACACTGAAGCTTTCTTT
TRBD1,TRBV19,NA,TRBJ2-5,CASTGTGYFGGETQYF,TGTGCCAGTACGGGGACAGGGTATTTCGGTGGGGAGACCCAGTACTTC
TRBD2,TRBV11-2,NA,TRBJ2-5,CASSLQGGLGQETQYF,TGTGCCAGCAGCTTACAGGGAGGGCTAGGTCAAGAGACCCAGTACTTC
NA,TRBV28,NA,TRBJ1-5,CASRPTDLGNQPQHF,TGTGCCAGCAGACCGACAGATCTAGGCAATCAGCCCCAGCATTTT
TRBD1,TRBV19,NA,TRBJ2-5,CASSVGGAETQYF,TGTGCCAGTAGTGTAGGGGGCGCGGAGACCCAGTACTTC
NA,TRBV28,NA,TRBJ1-1,CASSLAGTRNTEAFF,TGTGCCAGCAGCCTCGCCGGGACAAGGAACACTGAAGCTTTCTTT
NA,TRBV7-7,NA,TRBJ2-3,CASSTAPGTDTQYF,TGTGCTAGCAGCACCGCACCGGGTACAGATACGCAGTATTTT
TRBD2,TRBV9,NA,TRBJ2-4,CASSPRGLAGDAKNIQYF,TGTGCCAGCAGCCCGAGGGGCCTAGCGGGGGACGCCAAAAACATTCAGTACTTC
TRBD2,TRBV9,NA,TRBJ2-1,CASSQAEGGGAGNEQFF,TGTGCCAGCAGCCAAGCCGAGGGCGGGGGGGCCGGTAATGAGCAGTTCTTC
NA,TRBV15,NA,TRBJ2-6,CATSLRDSGANVLTF,TGTGCCACCAGCCTCAGGGACTCTGGGGCCAACGTGCTGACTTTC
NA,TRBV3-1/TRBV3-2,NA,TRBJ1-1,CASSQEPGLGTEAFF,TGTGCCAGCAGCCAAGAGCCAGGATTGGGCACTGAAGCTTTCTTT
NA,TRBV28,NA,TRBJ1-1,CASRTNTEAFF,TGTGCCAGCAGGACTAACACTGAAGCTTTCTTT
TRBD1,TRBV19,NA,TRBJ1-2,CASSSRQGDGYTF,TGTGCCAGTAGTTCCCGACAGGGGGACGGCTACACCTTC
TRBD2,TRBV10-3,NA,TRBJ2-1,CAISERASGRTYNEQFF,TGTGCCATCAGTGAGAGGGCTAGCGGGAGGACGTACAATGAGCAGTTCTTC
NA,TRBV6-5,NA,TRBJ2-5,CASSYSRETQYF,TGTGCCAGCAGTTACTCGCGAGAGACCCAGTACTTC
NA,TRBV7-8,NA,TRBJ2-7,CASSLVPRDVGEQYF,TGTGCCAGCAGCTTAGTTCCCAGGGATGTTGGGGAGCAGTACTTC
TRBD1,TRBV7-9,NA,TRBJ2-7,CASSPGTGGIGVSHEQYF,TGTGCCAGCAGCCCCGGGACAGGGGGAATAGGTGTCAGCCACGAGCAGTACTTC
NA,TRBV18,once,TRBJ1-1,CASSPDSMNTEAFF,TGTGCCAGCTCACCTGACAGTATGAACACTGAAGCTTTCTTT
TRBD2,TRBV7-7,NA,TRBJ2-1,CASSSGLAGGPNEQFF,TGTGCTAGCAGCTCCGGACTAGCGGGAGGCCCCAATGAGCAGTTCTTC
NA,TRBV7-8,few,TRBJ1-2,CASSLEGRANYGYTF,TGTGCCAGCAGCTTAGAAGGCAGGGCTAACTATGGCTACACCTTC
NA,TRBV6-5,NA,TRBJ1-1,CASRGGVFSEAFF,TGTGCCAGCAGAGGAGGGGTTTTCTCTGAAGCTTTCTTT
NA,TRBV6-4,NA,TRBJ2-2,CASKRGPGSTGELFF,TGTGCCAGCAAGAGGGGACCCGGGAGCACCGGGGAGCTGTTTTTT
TRBD2,TRBV11-2,NA,TRBJ2-1,CASRGTSDSSYNEQFF,TGTGCCAGCAGGGGGACTAGCGATAGCTCCTACAATGAGCAGTTCTTC
TRBD1,TRBV7-9,NA,TRBJ1-4,CASSFGPRGNEKLFF,TGTGCCAGCAGCTTCGGCCCCAGGGGGAATGAAAAACTGTTTTTT
NA,TRBV19,NA,TRBJ1-1,CASSIRGNTEAFF,TGTGCCAGTAGTATTCGGGGGAACACTGAAGCTTTCTTT
TRBD1,TRBV9,NA,TRBJ1-4,CASSGDRTNEKLFF,TGTGCCAGCAGTGGGGACAGGACTAATGAAAAACTGTTTTTT
NA,TRBV7-8,NA,TRBJ2-1,CASSPADGFWNEQFF,TGTGCCAGCAGTCCTGCCGACGGGTTTTGGAATGAGCAGTTCTTC
TRBD1,TRBV28,few,TRBJ1-2,CASSRGTGGFYGYTF,TGTGCCAGCAGCCGTGGGACAGGGGGATTCTATGGCTACACCTTC
NA,TRBV30,NA,TRBJ1-1,CAWSTRVTEAFF,TGTGCCTGGAGTACCCGGGTTACTGAAGCTTTCTTT
TRBD2,TRBV30,few,TRBJ2-1,CAWSVRGLSGRVFEQFF,TGTGCCTGGAGTGTAAGGGGCCTTAGCGGGAGGGTTTTTGAGCAGTTCTTC